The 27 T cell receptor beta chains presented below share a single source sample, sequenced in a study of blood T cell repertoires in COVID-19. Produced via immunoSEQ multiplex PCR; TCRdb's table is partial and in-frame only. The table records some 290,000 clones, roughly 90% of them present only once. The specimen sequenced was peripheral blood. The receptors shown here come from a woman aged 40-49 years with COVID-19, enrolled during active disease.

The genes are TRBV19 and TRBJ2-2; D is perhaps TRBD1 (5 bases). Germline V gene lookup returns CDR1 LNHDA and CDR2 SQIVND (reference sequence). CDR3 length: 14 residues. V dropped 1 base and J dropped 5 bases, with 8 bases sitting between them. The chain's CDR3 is CASSIAAGTGELFF. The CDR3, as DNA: TGTGCCAGTAGTATAGCTGCAGGGACCGGGGAGCTGTTTTTT.

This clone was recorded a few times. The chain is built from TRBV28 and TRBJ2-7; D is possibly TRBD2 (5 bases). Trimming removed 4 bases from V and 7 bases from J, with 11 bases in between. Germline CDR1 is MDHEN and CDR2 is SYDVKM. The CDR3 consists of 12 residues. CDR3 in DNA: TGTGCCAGCAGTTCCCCTGGGGAGGAGCAGTACTTC. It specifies CASSSPGEEQYF.

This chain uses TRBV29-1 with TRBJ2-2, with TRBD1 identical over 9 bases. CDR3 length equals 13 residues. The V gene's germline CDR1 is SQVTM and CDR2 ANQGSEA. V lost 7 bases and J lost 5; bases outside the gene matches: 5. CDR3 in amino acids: CSAGQGATGELFF. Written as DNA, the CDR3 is TGCAGCGCGGGACAGGGAGCGACCGGGGAGCTGTTTTTT.

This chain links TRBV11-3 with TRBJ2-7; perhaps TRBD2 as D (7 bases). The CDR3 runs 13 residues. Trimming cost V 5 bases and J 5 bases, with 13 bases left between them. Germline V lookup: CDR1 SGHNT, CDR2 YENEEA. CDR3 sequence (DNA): TGTGCCAGCAGCCTCGAGGGGGGGGACGAGCAGTACTTC. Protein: CASSLEGGDEQYF.

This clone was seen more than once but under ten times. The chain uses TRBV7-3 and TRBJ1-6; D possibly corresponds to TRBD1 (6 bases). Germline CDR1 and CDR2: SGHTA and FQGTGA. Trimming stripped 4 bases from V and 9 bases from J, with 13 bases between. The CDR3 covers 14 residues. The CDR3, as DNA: TGTGCCAGCAGCTCGGACAGTTTTGGTTCACCCCTCCACTTT. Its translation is CASSSDSFGSPLHF.

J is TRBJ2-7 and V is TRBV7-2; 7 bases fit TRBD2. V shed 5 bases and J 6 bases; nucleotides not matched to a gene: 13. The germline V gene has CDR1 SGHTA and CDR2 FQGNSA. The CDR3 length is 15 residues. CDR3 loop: CASSLLFAGDGEQYF. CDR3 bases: TGTGCCAGCAGCCTCCTGTTTGCGGGAGATGGCGAGCAGTACTTC.

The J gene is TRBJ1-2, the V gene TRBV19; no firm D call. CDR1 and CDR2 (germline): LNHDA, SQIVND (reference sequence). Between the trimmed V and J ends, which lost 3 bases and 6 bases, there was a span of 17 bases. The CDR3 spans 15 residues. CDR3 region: CASSILWTPRDGYTF. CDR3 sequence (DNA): TGTGCCAGTAGTATTCTATGGACTCCCCGGGATGGCTACACCTTC.

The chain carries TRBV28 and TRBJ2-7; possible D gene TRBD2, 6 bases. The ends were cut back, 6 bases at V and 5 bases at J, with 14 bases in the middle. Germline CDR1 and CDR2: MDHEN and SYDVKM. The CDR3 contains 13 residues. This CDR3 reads CASSPGWGDEQYF. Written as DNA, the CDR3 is TGTGCCAGCAGCCCCGGGTGGGGGGACGAGCAGTACTTC.

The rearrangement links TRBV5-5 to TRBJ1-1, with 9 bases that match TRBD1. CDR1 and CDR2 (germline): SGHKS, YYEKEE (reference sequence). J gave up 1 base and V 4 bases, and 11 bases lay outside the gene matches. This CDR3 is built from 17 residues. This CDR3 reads CASSPGQGKVWNTEAFF. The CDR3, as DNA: TGTGCCAGCAGCCCCGGACAGGGGAAAGTCTGGAACACTGAAGCTTTCTTT.

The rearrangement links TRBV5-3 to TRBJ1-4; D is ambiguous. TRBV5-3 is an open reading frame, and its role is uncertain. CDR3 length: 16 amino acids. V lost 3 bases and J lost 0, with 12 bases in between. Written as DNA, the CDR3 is TGTGCCAGAAGCTGGCGAACCGGAGCAACTAATGAAAAACTGTTTTTT. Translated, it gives CARSWRTGATNEKLFF.

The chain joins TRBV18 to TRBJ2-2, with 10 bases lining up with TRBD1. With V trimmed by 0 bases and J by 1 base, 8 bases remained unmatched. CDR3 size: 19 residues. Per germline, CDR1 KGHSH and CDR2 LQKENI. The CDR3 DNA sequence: TGTGCCAGCTCACCACCGACGGGACAGGGGTCCCTGAACACCGGGGAGCTGTTTTTT. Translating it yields CASSPPTGQGSLNTGELFF.

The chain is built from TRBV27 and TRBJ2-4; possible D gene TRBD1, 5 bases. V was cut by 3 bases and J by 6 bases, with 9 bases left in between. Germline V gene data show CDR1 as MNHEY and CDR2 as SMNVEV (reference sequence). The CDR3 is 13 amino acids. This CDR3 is CASSLAGLNIQYF. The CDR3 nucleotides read TGTGCCAGCAGTTTGGCAGGGCTAAACATTCAGTACTTC.

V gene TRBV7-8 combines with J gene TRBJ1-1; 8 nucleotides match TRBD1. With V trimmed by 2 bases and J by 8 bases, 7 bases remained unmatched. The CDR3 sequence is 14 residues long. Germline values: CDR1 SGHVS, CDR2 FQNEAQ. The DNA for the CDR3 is TGTGCCAGCAGCTTAACGGGACAGGCAGAAGAAGCTTTCTTT. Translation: CASSLTGQAEEAFF.

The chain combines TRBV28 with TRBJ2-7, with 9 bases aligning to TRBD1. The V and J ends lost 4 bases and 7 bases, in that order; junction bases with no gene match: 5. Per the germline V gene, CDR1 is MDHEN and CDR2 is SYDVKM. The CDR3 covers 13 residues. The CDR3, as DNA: TGTGCCAGCAGTTCACAGGGGGCGCGGGAGCAGTACTTC. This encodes CASSSQGAREQYF.

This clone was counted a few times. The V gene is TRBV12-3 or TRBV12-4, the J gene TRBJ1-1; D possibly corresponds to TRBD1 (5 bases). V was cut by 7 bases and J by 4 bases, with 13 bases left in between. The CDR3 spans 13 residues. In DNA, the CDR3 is TGTGCCAGCACCCCAGGGATGGTCACTGAAGCTTTCTTT. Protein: CASTPGMVTEAFF.

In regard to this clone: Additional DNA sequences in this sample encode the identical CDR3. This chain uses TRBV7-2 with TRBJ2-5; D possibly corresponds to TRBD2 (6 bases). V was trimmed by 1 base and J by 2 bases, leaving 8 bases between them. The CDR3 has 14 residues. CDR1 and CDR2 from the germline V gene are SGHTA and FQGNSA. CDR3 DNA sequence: TGTGCCAGCAGCTTAGGTGGGGGGCAAGAGACCCAGTACTTC. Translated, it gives CASSLGGGQETQYF.

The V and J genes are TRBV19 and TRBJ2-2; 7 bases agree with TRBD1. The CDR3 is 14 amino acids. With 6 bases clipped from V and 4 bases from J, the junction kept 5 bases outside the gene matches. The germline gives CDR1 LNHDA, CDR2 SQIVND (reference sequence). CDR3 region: CASRINRGTGELFF. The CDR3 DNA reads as TGTGCCAGTAGGATCAACAGGGGCACCGGGGAGCTGTTTTTT.

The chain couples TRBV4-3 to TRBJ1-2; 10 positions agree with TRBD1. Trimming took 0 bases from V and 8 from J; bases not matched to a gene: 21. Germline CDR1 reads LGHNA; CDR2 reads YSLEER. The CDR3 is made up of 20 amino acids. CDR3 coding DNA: TGCGCCAGCAGCCAAGATGGCTTTCCGGGACAGGGGCTATCGTTGGAGGGCTACACCTTC. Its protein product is CASSQDGFPGQGLSLEGYTF.

For the CDR3, the DNA is TGTGCCAGCAGTTACCGGGGAGGCACTGAAGCTTTCTTT. Translating gives CASSYRGGTEAFF. The chain has TRBV6-5 and TRBJ1-1; D is unclear. The V gene lost 2 bases and the J gene lost 4 bases, with 8 bases spanning the gap. This CDR3 has 13 amino acids. Germline CDR1 reads MNHEY; CDR2 reads SVGAGI.

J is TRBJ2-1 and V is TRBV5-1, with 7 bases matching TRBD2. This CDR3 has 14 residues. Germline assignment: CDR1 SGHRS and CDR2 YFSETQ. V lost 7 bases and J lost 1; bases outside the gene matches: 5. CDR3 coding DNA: TGCGCCAGCGGCCTAGCGGCGTCCTACAATGAGCAGTTCTTC. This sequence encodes CASGLAASYNEQFF.

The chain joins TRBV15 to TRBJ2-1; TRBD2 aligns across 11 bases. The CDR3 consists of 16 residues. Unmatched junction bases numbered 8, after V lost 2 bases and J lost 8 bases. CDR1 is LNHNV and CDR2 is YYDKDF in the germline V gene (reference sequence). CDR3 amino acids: CATSRTTSGGRHEQFF. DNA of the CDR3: TGTGCCACCAGCAGAACCACTAGCGGGGGTAGACATGAGCAGTTCTTC. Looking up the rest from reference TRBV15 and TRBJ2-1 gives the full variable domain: DAMVIQNPRYQVTQFGKPVTLSCSQTLNHNVMYWYQQKSSQAPKLLFHYYDKDFNNEADTPDNFQSRRPNTSFCFLDIRSPGLGDTAMYLCATSRTTSGGRHEQFFGPGTRLTVL.

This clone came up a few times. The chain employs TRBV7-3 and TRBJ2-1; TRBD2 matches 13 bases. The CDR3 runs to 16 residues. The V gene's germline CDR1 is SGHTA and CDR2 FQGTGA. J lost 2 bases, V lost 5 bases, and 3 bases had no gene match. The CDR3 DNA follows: TGTGCCAGCAGCCTGGGACTAGCGGGACCCTACAATGAGCAGTTCTTC. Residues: CASSLGLAGPYNEQFF.

CDR3 nucleotides: TGTGCCAGCAGCTTAGGACAGGGAACGCGGAATTCACCCCTCCACTTT. Translated, it gives CASSLGQGTRNSPLHF. The chain combines TRBV7-2 with TRBJ1-6, with TRBD1 identical over 7 bases. From germline, CDR1 is SGHTA and CDR2 FQGNSA. Trimming removed 1 base from V and 7 bases from J; junction bases left unmatched: 7. This CDR3 comprises 16 residues.

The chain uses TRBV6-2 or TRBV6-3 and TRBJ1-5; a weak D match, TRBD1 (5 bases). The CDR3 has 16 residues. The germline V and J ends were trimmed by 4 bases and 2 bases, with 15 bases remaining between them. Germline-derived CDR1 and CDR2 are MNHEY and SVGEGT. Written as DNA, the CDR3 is TGTGCCAGCAGTTCACGTCCGACAGATGGCAATCAGCCCCAGCATTTT. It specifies CASSSRPTDGNQPQHF.

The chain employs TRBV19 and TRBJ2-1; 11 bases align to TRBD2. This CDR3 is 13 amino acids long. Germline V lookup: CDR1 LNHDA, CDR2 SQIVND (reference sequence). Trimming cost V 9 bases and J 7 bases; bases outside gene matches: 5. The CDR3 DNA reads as TGTGCCAGCACTAGCGGGGGTTGGAATGAGCAGTTCTTC. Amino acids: CASTSGGWNEQFF. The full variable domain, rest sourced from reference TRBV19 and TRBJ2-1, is DGGITQSPKYLFRKEGQNVTLSCEQNLNHDAMYWYRQDPGQGLRLIYYSQIVNDFQKGDIAEGYSVSREKKESFPLTVTSAQKNPTAFYLCASTSGGWNEQFFGPGTRLTVL.

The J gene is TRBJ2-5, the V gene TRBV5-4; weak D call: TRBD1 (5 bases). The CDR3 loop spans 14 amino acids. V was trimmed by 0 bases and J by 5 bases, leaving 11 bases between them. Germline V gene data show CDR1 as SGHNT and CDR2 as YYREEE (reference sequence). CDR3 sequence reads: CASSLAGARETQYF. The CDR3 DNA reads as TGTGCCAGCAGCTTGGCTGGGGCGAGGGAGACCCAGTACTTC.

CDR3 bases: TGTGCCATCAGGACAGGTAGCTCCTACGAGCAGTACTTC. Protein product: CAIRTGSSYEQYF. This chain connects TRBV10-3 to TRBJ2-7, with D perhaps TRBD1 (6 bases). This CDR3 has 13 residues. Germline V gene lookup returns CDR1 ENHRY and CDR2 SYGVKD. V gave up 6 bases and J gave up 0 bases, with 9 bases separating them.